This T cell receptor (beta chain) was sequenced for a study of control samples from healthy donors and cancer patients. Comment on this clone: Relative to the germline gene, one junction end is altered; a read error may explain this.

The table came from immunoSEQ multiplex PCR; TCRdb's copy has only in-frame clones and leaves some out. The sample has approximately 220,000 clones, about 94% seen once. The CDR3 has 14 amino acids. The germline V gene has CDR1 MNHNS and CDR2 SASEGT. The gene calls are TRBV6-1 and TRBJ2-1; the match to TRBD1 covers 7 bases. The sequence was collected from a man in his fifties in good health. Sequenced material: blood. CDR3 nucleotide sequence: TGTGCCAGCGGTGACAGGGTAGGTTACAATGAGCAGTTCTTC. This gives the protein CASGDRVGYNEQFF.